These 9 T cell receptor beta chains came from one sample sequenced in a study of blood T cell repertoires in COVID-19. TCRdb keeps only in-frame clones here, not all; method: immunoSEQ multiplex PCR. This table has around 370,000 clones, around 90% appearing once. Sequenced sample: peripheral blood. The receptor set was obtained from a man aged 18 to 29 with active or convalescent COVID-19.

This chain joins TRBV24-1 and TRBJ2-5; TRBD2 agrees at 13 bases. Trimming cost V 2 bases and J 5 bases; bases outside gene matches: 10. The CDR3 is 18 residues long. Germline V gives CDR1 KGHDR, CDR2 SFDVKD. The CDR3 region is CATSDSRTSGSWWETQYF. CDR3 DNA sequence: TGTGCCACCAGTGATTCAAGGACTAGCGGGAGTTGGTGGGAGACCCAGTACTTC.

The chain has TRBV11-2 and TRBJ1-4, with 7 bases identical to TRBD1. V was pared by 4 bases and J by 4 bases, with 6 bases of the junction left unmatched. Germline values: CDR1 SGHAT, CDR2 FQNNGV. The CDR3 has 15 residues. CDR3 nucleotide sequence: TGTGCCAGCAGCTCCGGACAGGTCTATAATGAAAAACTGTTTTTT. This codes for CASSSGQVYNEKLFF.

The rearrangement joins TRBV15 to TRBJ2-7, with D tentatively TRBD2 (5 bases). This CDR3 comprises 15 residues. V lost 0 bases and J 6 bases, leaving 15 bases between the germline ends. Germline V gene sequence: CDR1 LNHNV, CDR2 YYDKDF (reference sequence). The CDR3 region has the DNA TGTGCCACCAGCAGAGATCCTATCGGGCTAGCCGAGCAGTACTTC. Its translation: CATSRDPIGLAEQYF.

This chain links TRBV5-1 with TRBJ1-2; the match to TRBD1 covers 9 bases. The germline gives CDR1 SGHRS, CDR2 YFSETQ. This CDR3 spans 14 amino acids. V lost 4 bases to trimming and J lost 10 bases; unmatched junction nucleotides: 11. The CDR3: CASSDPTGGITYTF. CDR3 nucleotide sequence: TGCGCCAGCAGCGACCCGACAGGGGGAATCACCTACACCTTC. Complete variable domain (other parts from reference TRBV5-1 and TRBJ1-2): KAGVTQTPRYLIKTRGQQVTLSCSPISGHRSVSWYQQTPGQGLQFLFEYFSETQRNKGNFPGRFSGRQFSNSRSEMNVSTLELGDSALYLCASSDPTGGITYTFGSGTRLTVV.

The CDR3 DNA sequence: TGCAGCGTACGGGGTGACACTGAAGCTTTCTTT. It translates to CSVRGDTEAFF. The chain joins TRBV29-1 to TRBJ1-1; no reliable D call. CDR1 and CDR2 (germline): SQVTM, ANQGSEA. The CDR3 covers 11 residues. V shed 6 bases and J shed 3 bases, with 8 bases lying between them. The whole variable domain, remainder taken from reference TRBV29-1 and TRBJ1-1, is SAVISQKPSRDICQRGTSLTIQCQVDSQVTMMFWYRQQPGQSLTLIATANQGSEATYESGFVIDKFPISRPNLTFSTLTVSNMSPEDSSIYLCSVRGDTEAFFGQGTRLTVV.

The chain employs TRBV5-1 and TRBJ2-7, with 7 bases fitting TRBD1. Germline lookup yields CDR1 SGHRS and CDR2 YFSETQ. The ends lost 4 bases at V and 3 bases at J; junction bases unmatched: 1. The CDR3 has 12 residues. CDR3 nucleotides: TGCGCCAGCAGCAGGGACAGCTACGAGCAGTACTTC. Protein: CASSRDSYEQYF. Complete variable domain (other parts from reference TRBV5-1 and TRBJ2-7): KAGVTQTPRYLIKTRGQQVTLSCSPISGHRSVSWYQQTPGQGLQFLFEYFSETQRNKGNFPGRFSGRQFSNSRSEMNVSTLELGDSALYLCASSRDSYEQYFGPGTRLTVT.

V and J are TRBV7-9 and TRBJ1-3; 8 nucleotides match TRBD1. The CDR3 has 18 amino acids. V dropped 2 bases and J dropped 0; count of bases not matched to a gene: 9. CDR1 SEHNR and CDR2 FQNEAQ come from the germline V gene (reference sequence). The CDR3 nucleotides read TGTGCCAGCAGCTTACAGGGACAGGCGGGTGTCTCTGGAAACACCATATATTTT. Amino acids: CASSLQGQAGVSGNTIYF.

The chain combines TRBV11-2 with TRBJ2-7; tentatively, D is TRBD1 (5 bases). The germline V gene encodes CDR1 SGHAT and CDR2 FQNNGV. The CDR3 loop spans 13 amino acids. Between the trimmed V and J ends, which lost 3 bases and 5 bases, there was a span of 11 bases. CDR3 loop: CASSFYRPNEQYF. The CDR3 DNA follows: TGTGCCAGCAGCTTTTACAGGCCAAACGAGCAGTACTTC.

The rearrangement joins TRBV2 to TRBJ2-3; 8 positions agree with TRBD2. Germline lookup yields CDR1 SNHLY and CDR2 FYNNEI. V shed 7 bases, J shed 1 base, and the junction held 4 bases outside the gene matches. The CDR3 extends over 14 amino acids. The CDR3 here is CASKRRGGTDTQYF. In nucleotides, the CDR3 is TGTGCCAGCAAGCGGCGGGGGGGCACAGATACGCAGTATTTT.